One sample yielded the 16 T cell receptor beta chains listed below, sequenced in a study of blood T cells in healthy people across ages. Sample-barcoded 5' priming and a J-beta primer mix drove a second PCR of roughly 6 to 12 cycles. One entry per CDR3 protein results from TCRdb running MiXCR on the 5' RACE reads. The repertoire holds roughly 800,000 distinct CDR3 sequences, with roughly 25% as singletons. These data were likewise used in another study, on T cells of mothers and their children.

The sample comprised blood. Source of these receptors: a boy aged 5-17 years in good health.

This chain links TRBV29-1 with TRBJ1-1; D is perhaps TRBD1 (5 bases). Trimming took off 8 bases at V and 4 bases at J, with 14 bases between the two ends. CDR1 and CDR2 from the germline V gene are SQVTM and ANQGSEA. This CDR3 contains 12 residues. DNA for the CDR3: TGCAGCCCCCCTCGGGGGGTCACTGAAGCTTTCTTT. As protein: CSPPRGVTEAFF. Combining the CDR3 with reference TRBV29-1 and TRBJ1-1 gives the whole variable domain SAVISQKPSRDICQRGTSLTIQCQVDSQVTMMFWYRQQPGQSLTLIATANQGSEATYESGFVIDKFPISRPNLTFSTLTVSNMSPEDSSIYLCSPPRGVTEAFFGQGTRLTVV.

The rearrangement uses TRBV7-9 and TRBJ1-1, with D perhaps TRBD1 (5 bases). V lost 3 bases and J 3 bases, leaving 14 bases between the germline ends. The CDR3 is made up of 15 amino acids. Germline lookup yields CDR1 SEHNR and CDR2 FQNEAQ (reference sequence). CDR3 nucleotides: TGTGCCAGCAGCTTCGGGGGGGTAACGGACACTGAAGCTTTCTTT. Its translation is CASSFGGVTDTEAFF.

The J gene is TRBJ2-1, the V gene TRBV6-5; no firm D call. The V and J ends lost 2 bases and 6 bases respectively, with 8 bases between them. This CDR3 has 13 residues. The germline V gene encodes CDR1 MNHEY and CDR2 SVGAGI. CDR3 DNA sequence: TGTGCCAGCAGTTACGGACGGATCAATGAGCAGTTCTTC. Translated: CASSYGRINEQFF.

The chain combines TRBV12-3 or TRBV12-4 with TRBJ2-1; no clear D gene. There are 13 residues in the CDR3. Trimming left V 9 bases short and J 8 bases short, with 17 bases between. The CDR3 region has the DNA TGTGCCAGTCCCCTCCGACGCCTCCATGAGCAGTTCTTC. It is translated as CASPLRRLHEQFF.

The rearrangement links TRBV24-1 to TRBJ1-1, with TRBD1 identical over 7 bases. After removal of 4 bases from V and 3 bases from J, the junction contained 4 bases not matched to a gene. Germline CDR1 reads KGHDR; CDR2 reads SFDVKD. CDR3 length: 14 amino acids. The CDR3 region is CATSDDDRDTEAFF. The CDR3 region has the DNA TGTGCCACCAGTGACGATGACAGGGACACTGAAGCTTTCTTT.

The V and J genes are TRBV9 and TRBJ2-6; D ambiguous. Deletions cut 3 bases from V and 4 bases from J, with 14 bases between. The germline V gene encodes CDR1 SGDLS and CDR2 YYNGEE. The CDR3 runs to 16 residues. CDR3 region: CASSAGLVAGANVLTF. The CDR3 DNA reads TGTGCCAGCAGCGCCGGGCTTGTGGCGGGGGCCAACGTCCTGACTTTC. Supplemented by reference TRBV9 and TRBJ2-6, the full variable domain reads DSGVTQTPKHLITATGQRVTLRCSPRSGDLSVYWYQQSLDQGLQFLIQYYNGEERAKGNILERFSAQQFPDLHSELNLSSLELGDSALYFCASSAGLVAGANVLTFGAGSRLTVL.

This clonotype showed up just a few times. The chain combines TRBV27 with TRBJ1-2, with 7 bases aligning to TRBD1. Germline values: CDR1 MNHEY, CDR2 SMNVEV (reference sequence). The length of the CDR3 is 14 residues. V gave up 6 bases and J gave up 4 bases; unmatched junction bases: 8. The CDR3 spells CASSRQTGPYGYTF. The CDR3 nucleotides read TGTGCCAGCAGCCGTCAGACAGGGCCCTATGGCTACACCTTC.

The J gene is TRBJ2-7, the V gene TRBV9; D ambiguous. Germline V lookup: CDR1 SGDLS, CDR2 YYNGEE. This CDR3 is built from 14 residues. V shed 0 bases and J shed 2 bases, with 9 bases lying between them. CDR3 sequence (DNA): TGTGCCAGCAGCGTAGGCGCAGGACCCTACGAGCAGTACTTC. Translating gives CASSVGAGPYEQYF.

This clonotype turned up a few times. This chain joins TRBV5-1 and TRBJ2-1, with D perhaps TRBD2 (5 bases). V gave up 2 bases and J gave up 6 bases, with 15 bases separating them. The germline V gene has CDR1 SGHRS and CDR2 YFSETQ. The CDR3 is 15 amino acids. CDR3 region: CASSFAGLGGNEQFF. The DNA for the CDR3 is TGCGCCAGCAGCTTCGCCGGCCTCGGAGGCAATGAGCAGTTCTTC.

V gene TRBV19 combines with J gene TRBJ2-5, with 7 positions matching TRBD2. The end of the DNA is better explained by TRBJ2-7, so the J call may be wrong. The CDR3 contains 15 residues. Germline CDR1 reads LNHDA; CDR2 reads SQIVND (reference sequence). DNA for the CDR3: TGTGCCAGCTCTCGCTGGGAGGGTTTCTCCTACGAGCAGTACTTC. Amino acids: CASSRWEGFSYEQYF.

V and J are TRBV28 and TRBJ1-4; D gene ambiguous. Germline CDR1 and CDR2: MDHEN and SYDVKM. The CDR3 has 14 amino acids. V gave up 3 bases and J gave up 3 bases, with 8 bases separating them. DNA for the CDR3: TGTGCCAGCAGTTTTCGGGCAGCTAATGAAAAACTGTTTTTT. Protein: CASSFRAANEKLFF.

The table lists this clonotype with a few counts. V is TRBV10-3 and J is TRBJ1-2; D is possibly TRBD1 (5 bases). The germline gives CDR1 ENHRY, CDR2 SYGVKD. This CDR3 has 15 residues. Trimming stripped 6 bases from V and 2 bases from J, with 16 bases between. CDR3: CAISKPGTANYGYTF. In nucleotides, the CDR3 is TGTGCCATCAGCAAGCCCGGGACGGCGAACTATGGCTACACCTTC.

V is TRBV2 and J is TRBJ2-5, with 9 positions matching TRBD2. The J call is in doubt because the DNA end fits TRBJ2-1 better. This CDR3 is 13 amino acids long. Germline V lookup: CDR1 SNHLY, CDR2 FYNNEI. CDR3 DNA sequence: TGTGCCTGCTCGGGGACTAGCTCCAATGAGCAGTTCTTC. Translating gives CACSGTSSNEQFF.

This clonotype appeared a few times. This chain connects TRBV10-3 to TRBJ2-5, with D hard to call. The DNA end is a closer match to TRBJ2-1, so the J assignment may be wrong. In germline, CDR1 is ENHRY, CDR2 SYGVKD. This CDR3 region has 11 residues. The CDR3 coding sequence is TGTGCCACCTTGCGAGAAAGTGAGCAGTTCTTC. Translation gives CATLRESEQFF.

This clonotype has a handful of counts. J is TRBJ2-5 and V is TRBV11-2, with TRBD1 as a possible D gene (5 bases). CDR1 and CDR2 from the germline V gene are SGHAT and FQNNGV. Trimming took off 5 bases at V and 5 bases at J, with 21 bases between the two ends. The CDR3 covers 16 residues. The CDR3 DNA is TGTGCCAGCAGCGCTAGGCGGACACTGGTGCAGGAGACCCAGTACTTC. Its protein product is CASSARRTLVQETQYF.

This clonotype was counted only a few times. V and J are TRBV27 and TRBJ2-7, with D uncertain. Germline lookup yields CDR1 MNHEY and CDR2 SMNVEV (reference sequence). Trimming shortened V by 3 bases and J by 2 bases, and 14 bases separated the two germline ends. This CDR3 spans 15 amino acids. The DNA of the CDR3 is TGTGCCAGCAGTTTTGCTCCCGCAGCGACCTACGAGCAGTACTTC. Its protein product is CASSFAPAATYEQYF.